The 22 T cell receptor beta chains reported below all come from one sample, sequenced in a study of blood T cell repertoires in COVID-19. TCRdb keeps only in-frame clones here, not all; method: immunoSEQ multiplex PCR. The table lists about 80,000 clones, 70% to 90% of them singletons. The specimen was peripheral blood. These receptors were taken from a young man with acute or convalescent COVID-19.

The CDR3 loop is CAWSVGGAGYGYTF. CDR3 DNA sequence: TGTGCCTGGAGTGTAGGAGGCGCGGGCTATGGCTACACCTTC. The chain recombines TRBV30 with TRBJ1-2; D is unresolved. The CDR3 extends over 14 amino acids. Per the germline V gene, CDR1 is GTSNPN and CDR2 is SVGIG (reference sequence). Between the trimmed V and J ends, which lost 0 bases and 4 bases, there was a span of 12 bases.

V usage is TRBV5-1 and J usage is TRBJ2-2; D may be TRBD2 (6 bases). The germline V gene encodes CDR1 SGHRS and CDR2 YFSETQ. V was clipped by 4 bases and J by 7 bases, with 11 bases between them. The CDR3 loop spans 13 amino acids. Here the CDR3 DNA reads TGCGCCAGCAGCCCAATGGAGGGCGGGGAGCTGTTTTTT. Its protein is CASSPMEGGELFF.

This clone has just one count. This chain links TRBV10-3 with TRBJ2-7; D is perhaps TRBD1 (5 bases). With 0 bases removed from V and 0 bases from J, the gap between germline ends came to 9 bases. This CDR3 contains 15 residues. Germline CDR1 ENHRY, CDR2 SYGVKD. Here the CDR3 DNA reads TGTGCCATCAGTGAGTCGCGACAGTTCTCCTACGAGCAGTACTTC. Translating it yields CAISESRQFSYEQYF.

The chain couples TRBV6-5 to TRBJ2-7; 9 positions agree with TRBD1. The CDR3 loop spans 14 amino acids. CDR1 and CDR2 (germline): MNHEY, SVGAGI. The V gene end was trimmed by 3 bases and the J gene end by 5 bases; junction bases not matched to a gene: 5. Here the CDR3 reads CASSYDRGTDEQYF. CDR3 sequence (DNA): TGTGCCAGCAGTTATGACAGGGGGACCGACGAGCAGTACTTC.

The rearrangement joins TRBV9 to TRBJ2-2, with 9 bases fitting TRBD1. CDR1 is SGDLS and CDR2 is YYNGEE in the germline V gene. The V gene end was trimmed by 1 base and the J gene end by 4 bases; junction bases not matched to a gene: 5. The CDR3 extends over 16 amino acids. The CDR3 protein is CASSVLGQGGTGELFF. DNA of the CDR3: TGTGCCAGCAGCGTATTGGGACAGGGAGGCACCGGGGAGCTGTTTTTT.

This rearrangement joins TRBV5-4 to TRBJ2-2; TRBD2 matches 12 bases. The CDR3 length is 17 residues. The germline gives CDR1 SGHNT, CDR2 YYREEE (reference sequence). Losses at the gene ends were 4 bases for V and 4 bases for J; bases not matched to a gene: 8. The CDR3 DNA reads as TGTGCCAGCAGCCGCAGACTAGCGGGAGCGGTCACCGGGGAGCTGTTTTTT. Protein product: CASSRRLAGAVTGELFF. The whole variable domain, filled in from reference TRBV5-4 and TRBJ2-2, reads ETGVTQSPTHLIKTRGQQVTLRCSSQSGHNTVSWYQQALGQGPQFIFQYYREEENGRGNFPPRFSGLQFPNYSSELNVNALELDDSALYLCASSRRLAGAVTGELFFGEGSRLTVL.

This clone turned up a few times. The rearrangement uses TRBV1 and TRBJ2-7; the DNA was not compared with TRBD2, the D call given in the table. TRBV1 has pseudogene status. The CDR3 loop spans 20 amino acids. The CDR3 loop is CTSSQDQGRVSGRASYEQYF. In DNA form, the CDR3 reads TGCACCAGCAGCCAAGACCAGGGGCGCGTAAGCGGGAGGGCGAGCTACGAGCAGTACTTC.

The V and J genes are TRBV7-8 and TRBJ1-2, with D maybe TRBD1 (6 bases). This CDR3 has 14 amino acids. The V and J ends lost 4 bases and 4 bases respectively, with 13 bases between them. Germline V gene lookup returns CDR1 SGHVS and CDR2 FQNEAQ. The CDR3 loop is CASSSGGLSYGYTF. As DNA, the CDR3 is TGTGCCAGCAGCTCCGGGGGGCTTAGCTATGGCTACACCTTC.

V is TRBV3-1 (or the pseudogene TRBV3-2) and J is TRBJ2-2; TRBD1 matches 8 bases. This CDR3 comprises 15 residues. CDR1 LGHDT and CDR2 YNNKEL come from the germline V gene (reference sequence). V lost 6 bases and J lost 5; bases outside the gene matches: 8. The CDR3 reads CASSSGGGSTGELFF. The DNA for the CDR3 is TGTGCCAGCAGTTCAGGGGGCGGCAGTACCGGGGAGCTGTTTTTT.

This clone was found a few times. The chain has TRBV7-9 and TRBJ1-1; D not resolved. Germline V CDR1 and CDR2: SEHNR, FQNEAQ (reference sequence). The ends were cut back, 10 bases at V and 4 bases at J, with 13 bases in the middle. CDR3 size: 12 residues. Written as DNA, the CDR3 is TGTGCCACCAGACGGAGGGTCACTGAAGCTTTCTTT. Protein product: CATRRRVTEAFF.

The chain uses TRBV27 and TRBJ2-3; 12 bases fit TRBD2. The CDR3 spans 16 residues. Per the germline V gene, CDR1 is MNHEY and CDR2 is SMNVEV (reference sequence). V shed 3 bases and J 6 bases; nucleotides not matched to a gene: 7. The DNA for the CDR3 is TGTGCCAGCAGTTTTTGGGCAACTAGCGGGAGGGATACGCAGTATTTT. It is translated as CASSFWATSGRDTQYF.

V gene TRBV7-9 combines with J gene TRBJ1-2, with D unclear. CDR3 size: 14 residues. The germline V gene has CDR1 SEHNR and CDR2 FQNEAQ (reference sequence). The V end lost 6 bases, the J end lost 2 bases, and 13 bases lay between the germline ends. The CDR3 DNA reads TGTGCCAGCAGGACCGGAGGAGCAAACTATGGCTACACCTTC. Its protein is CASRTGGANYGYTF.

This clone was recorded only once. V is TRBV24-1 and J is TRBJ2-7; D gene ambiguous. Germline V gives CDR1 KGHDR, CDR2 SFDVKD. The CDR3 extends over 13 amino acids. V was pared by 0 bases and J by 5 bases, with 7 bases between. The CDR3 nucleotides read TGTGCCACCAGTGATTTGCAGGCCCACGAGCAGTACTTC. This codes for CATSDLQAHEQYF.

The genes are TRBV27 and TRBJ2-1; TRBD2 matches at 9 bases. The CDR3 is 17 amino acids. The V gene end was trimmed by 5 bases and the J gene end by 3 bases; junction bases not matched to a gene: 11. The germline CDR1 and CDR2 sequences are MNHEY and SMNVEV (reference sequence). For the CDR3, the DNA is TGTGCCAGCAGTAAACCGACTAGCGGAAAAAACTACAATGAGCAGTTCTTC. Translation: CASSKPTSGKNYNEQFF.

The rearrangement uses TRBV28 and TRBJ1-5, with D possibly TRBD1 on 5 matching bases. Germline CDR1 is MDHEN and CDR2 is SYDVKM. This CDR3 has 13 amino acids. V lost 5 bases to trimming and J lost 9 bases, with 14 bases between them. CDR3 DNA sequence: TGTGCCAGCAGTGCGAGGTTGGGGGGGCCCCAGCATTTT. Its protein product is CASSARLGGPQHF.

This clone was counted a single time. This sequence joins TRBV7-8 and TRBJ1-5, with 8 bases matching TRBD1. Trimming removed 7 bases from V and 8 bases from J; junction bases left unmatched: 7. The CDR3 spans 13 residues. Germline CDR1 SGHVS, CDR2 FQNEAQ. This CDR3 is CASTTGGREPQHF. CDR3 bases: TGTGCCAGCACCACAGGGGGACGGGAGCCCCAGCATTTT.

The chain is built from TRBV11-2 and TRBJ2-1; 10 bases match TRBD2. Germline CDR1 is SGHAT and CDR2 is FQNNGV. The CDR3 has 15 amino acids. V dropped 5 bases and J dropped 3; count of bases not matched to a gene: 4. In nucleotides, the CDR3 is TGTGCCAGCAGCAAACTAGCGGGGAACTACAATGAGCAGTTCTTC. Translating gives CASSKLAGNYNEQFF. Full variable domain (missing parts from reference TRBV11-2 and TRBJ2-1): EAGVAQSPRYKIIEKRQSVAFWCNPISGHATLYWYQQILGQGPKLLIQFQNNGVVDDSQLPKDRFSAERLKGVDSTLKIQPAKLEDSAVYLCASSKLAGNYNEQFFGPGTRLTVL.

The CDR3 spells CASSESIREGYNEQFF. DNA of the CDR3: TGCGCCAGCAGTGAGTCGATCCGGGAGGGCTACAATGAGCAGTTCTTC. The chain recombines TRBV10-1 with TRBJ2-1, with 8 bases matching TRBD2. With V trimmed by 0 bases and J by 3 bases, 4 bases remained unmatched. The CDR3 runs 16 residues. Germline CDR1 and CDR2: WNHNN and SYGVQD (reference sequence).

The V call is TRBV4-1, the J call TRBJ2-3; a possible D gene is TRBD2 (5 bases). This CDR3 region has 14 residues. Germline CDR1 reads MGHRA; CDR2 reads YSYEKL. The germline V and J ends were trimmed by 5 bases and 3 bases, with 12 bases remaining between them. Written as DNA, the CDR3 is TGCGCCAGCAGCGACCAGAGAGGGACAGATACGCAGTATTTT. Protein sequence: CASSDQRGTDTQYF.

V is TRBV28 and J is TRBJ1-4, with no clear D. Trimming pared 5 bases from V and 11 bases from J, leaving 12 bases between. CDR1 is MDHEN, CDR2 SYDVKM, per germline. The CDR3 covers 12 residues. The CDR3 bases are TGTGCCAGCAGTCACGATGGAGGGAAACTGTTTTTT. It codes for CASSHDGGKLFF.

This chain joins TRBV24-1 and TRBJ2-5, with a possible D match to TRBD1 (6 bases). The CDR3 totals 15 residues. Germline CDR1 reads KGHDR; CDR2 reads SFDVKD. V was trimmed by 4 bases and J by 2 bases, leaving 13 bases between them. CDR3 amino acids: CATSDPRTAQETQYF. CDR3 DNA sequence: TGTGCCACCAGTGACCCTAGGACAGCACAAGAGACCCAGTACTTC.

V gene TRBV7-3 combines with J gene TRBJ2-7, with D perhaps matching TRBD2 (5 bases). The CDR3 extends over 13 amino acids. The ends were cut back, 3 bases at V and 8 bases at J, with 14 bases in the middle. Germline CDR1 reads SGHTA; CDR2 reads FQGTGA. CDR3 DNA sequence: TGTGCCAGCAGCTTGGACTCCCGTTCTCAGCAGTACTTC. As protein: CASSLDSRSQQYF.